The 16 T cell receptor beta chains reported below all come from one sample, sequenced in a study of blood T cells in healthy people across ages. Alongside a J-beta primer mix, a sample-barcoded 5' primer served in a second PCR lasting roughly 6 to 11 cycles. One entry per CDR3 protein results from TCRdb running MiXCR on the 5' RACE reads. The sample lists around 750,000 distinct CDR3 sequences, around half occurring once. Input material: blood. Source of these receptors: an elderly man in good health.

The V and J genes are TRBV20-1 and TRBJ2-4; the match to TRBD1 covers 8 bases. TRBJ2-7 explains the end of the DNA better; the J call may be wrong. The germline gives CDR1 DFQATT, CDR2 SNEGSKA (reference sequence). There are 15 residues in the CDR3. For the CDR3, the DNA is TGCAGTGCCTATCGGAGGGGACAGGCGAACTACGAGCAGTACTTC. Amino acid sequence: CSAYRRGQANYEQYF.

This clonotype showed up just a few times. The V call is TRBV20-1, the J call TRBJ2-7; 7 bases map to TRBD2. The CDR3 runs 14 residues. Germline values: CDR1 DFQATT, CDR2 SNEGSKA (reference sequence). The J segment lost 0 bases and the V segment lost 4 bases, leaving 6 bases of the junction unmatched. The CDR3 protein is CSAIRGSLSYEQYF. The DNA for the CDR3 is TGCAGTGCTATACGCGGGAGCCTCTCCTACGAGCAGTACTTC.

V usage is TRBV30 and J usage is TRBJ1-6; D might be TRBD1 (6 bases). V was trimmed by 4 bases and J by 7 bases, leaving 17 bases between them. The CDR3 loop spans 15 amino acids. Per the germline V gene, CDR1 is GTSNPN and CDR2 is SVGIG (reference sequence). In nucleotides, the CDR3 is TGTGCCTGGACCCCTGGCGGGGGGCGGAATTCACCCCTCCACTTT. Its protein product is CAWTPGGGRNSPLHF.

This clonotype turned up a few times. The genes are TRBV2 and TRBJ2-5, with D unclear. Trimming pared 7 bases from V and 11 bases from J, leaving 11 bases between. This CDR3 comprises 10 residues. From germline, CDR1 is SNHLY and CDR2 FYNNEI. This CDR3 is CASTRDKQYF. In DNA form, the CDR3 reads TGTGCCAGCACGCGAGACAAGCAGTACTTC.

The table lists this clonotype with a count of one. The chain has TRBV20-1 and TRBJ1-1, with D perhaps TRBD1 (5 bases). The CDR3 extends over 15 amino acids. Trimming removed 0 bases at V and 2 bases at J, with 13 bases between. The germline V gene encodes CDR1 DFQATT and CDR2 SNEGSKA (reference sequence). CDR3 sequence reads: CSARDHRGVNTEAFF. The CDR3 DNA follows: TGCAGTGCTAGAGATCACCGGGGGGTTAACACTGAAGCTTTCTTT.

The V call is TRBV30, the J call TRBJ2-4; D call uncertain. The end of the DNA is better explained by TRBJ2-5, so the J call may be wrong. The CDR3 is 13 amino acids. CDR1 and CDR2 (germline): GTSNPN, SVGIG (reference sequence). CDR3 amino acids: CAWSRVSQETQYF. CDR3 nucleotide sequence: TGTGCCTGGAGTAGGGTCAGTCAAGAGACCCAGTACTTC.

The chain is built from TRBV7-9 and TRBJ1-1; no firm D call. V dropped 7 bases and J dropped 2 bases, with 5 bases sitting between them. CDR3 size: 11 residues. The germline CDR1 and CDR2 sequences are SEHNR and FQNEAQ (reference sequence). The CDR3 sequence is CASTDNTEAFF. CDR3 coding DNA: TGTGCCAGCACCGATAACACTGAAGCTTTCTTT.

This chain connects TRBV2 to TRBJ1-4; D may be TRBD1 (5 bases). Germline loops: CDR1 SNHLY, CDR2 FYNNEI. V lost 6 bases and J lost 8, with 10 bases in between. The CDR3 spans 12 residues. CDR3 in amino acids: CASRDDSEKLFF. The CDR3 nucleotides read TGTGCCAGCAGAGACGACAGCGAAAAACTGTTTTTT.

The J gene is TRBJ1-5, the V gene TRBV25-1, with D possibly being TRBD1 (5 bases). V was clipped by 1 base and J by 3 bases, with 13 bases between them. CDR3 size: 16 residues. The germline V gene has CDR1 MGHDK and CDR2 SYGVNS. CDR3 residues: CASSEFGRGDNQPQHF. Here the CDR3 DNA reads TGTGCCAGCAGTGAATTCGGGCGAGGGGACAATCAGCCCCAGCATTTT.

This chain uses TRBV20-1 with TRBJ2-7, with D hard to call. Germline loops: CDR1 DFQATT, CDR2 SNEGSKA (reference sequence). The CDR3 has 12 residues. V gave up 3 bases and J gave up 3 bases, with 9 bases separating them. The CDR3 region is CSASDPDYEQYF. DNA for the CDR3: TGCAGTGCTAGTGACCCTGACTACGAGCAGTACTTC.

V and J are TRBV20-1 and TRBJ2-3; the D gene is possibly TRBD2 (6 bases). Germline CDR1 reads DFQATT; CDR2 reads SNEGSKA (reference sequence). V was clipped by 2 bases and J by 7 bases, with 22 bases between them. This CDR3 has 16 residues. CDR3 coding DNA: TGCAGTGCTAGAAATTGGCGTCTAGGAGGGTATTATACGCAGTATTTT. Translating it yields CSARNWRLGGYYTQYF.

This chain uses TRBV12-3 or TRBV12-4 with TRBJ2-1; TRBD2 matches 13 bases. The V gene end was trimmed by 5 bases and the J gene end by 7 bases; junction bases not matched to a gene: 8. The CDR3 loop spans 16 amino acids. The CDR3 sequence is CASSPEGLAGLNEQFF. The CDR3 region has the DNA TGTGCCAGCAGTCCAGAGGGACTAGCGGGATTGAATGAGCAGTTCTTC.

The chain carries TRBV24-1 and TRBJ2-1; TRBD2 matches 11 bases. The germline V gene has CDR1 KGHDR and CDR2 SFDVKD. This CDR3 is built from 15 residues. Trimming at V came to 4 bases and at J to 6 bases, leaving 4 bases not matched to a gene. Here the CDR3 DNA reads TGTGCCACCAGTGACCCGGGACTAGCGGTCAATGAGCAGTTCTTC. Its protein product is CATSDPGLAVNEQFF.

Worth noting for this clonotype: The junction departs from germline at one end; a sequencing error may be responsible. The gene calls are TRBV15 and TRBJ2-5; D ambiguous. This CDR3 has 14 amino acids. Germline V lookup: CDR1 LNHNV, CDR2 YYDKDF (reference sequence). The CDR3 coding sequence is TGTACCACCAGCAGCAAACTCGGCCAAGAGACCCAGTACTTC. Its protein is CTTSSKLGQETQYF.

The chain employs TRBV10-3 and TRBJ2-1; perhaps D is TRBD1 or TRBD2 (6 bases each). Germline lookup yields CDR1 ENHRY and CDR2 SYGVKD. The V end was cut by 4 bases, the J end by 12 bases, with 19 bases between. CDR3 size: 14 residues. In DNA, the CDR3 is TGTGCCATCAGTGGCCGGGGGACACTAGATGGGCAGTTCTTC. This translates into CAISGRGTLDGQFF.

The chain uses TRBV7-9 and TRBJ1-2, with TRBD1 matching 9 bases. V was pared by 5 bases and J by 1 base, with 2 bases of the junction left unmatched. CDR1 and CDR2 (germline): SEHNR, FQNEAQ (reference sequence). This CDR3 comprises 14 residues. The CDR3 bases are TGTGCCAGCAGCAGACAGGGGGTTAACTATGGCTACACCTTC. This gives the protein CASSRQGVNYGYTF.